This is a list of T cell receptor beta chains from one sample in a study of T cell responses to AZD1222 COVID-19 vaccine. Some clones are missing from TCRdb's copy, which holds only in-frame ones; the method was immunoSEQ multiplex PCR. Of 100,000 to 150,000 clones in the sample, around 87% are singletons; the top ten hold 2.5% to 3.5%. Sequenced here: peripheral blood, sampled 28 days after the second AZD1222 dose. These receptors were obtained from an adult who received the AZD1222 COVID-19 vaccine. Each CDR3 is given with its conserved first and last residue. The order of the fields is V gene, D gene, CDR3 length, clone size, J gene, CDR3 protein, CDR3 DNA. A D gene is named only where the DNA matches it firmly. Clone size is stated in some rows and not others, as once, few, many or a class when expanded.

>TRBV7-9|-|15|-|TRBJ1-4
CASSSLQVTNEKLFF
TGTGCCAGCAGCTCACTACAGGTGACTAATGAAAAACTGTTTTTT
>TRBV12-3/TRBV12-4|-|13|-|TRBJ1-1
CASSLQGYTEAFF
TGTGCCAGCAGTCTACAGGGTTACACTGAAGCTTTCTTT
>TRBV19|-|13|-|TRBJ1-3
CASRGGAGNTIYF
TGTGCCAGTCGAGGGGGAGCCGGAAACACCATATATTTT
>TRBV6-5|-|11|few|TRBJ1-4
CASRGREKLFF
TGTGCCAGCAGGGGGCGCGAAAAACTGTTTTTT
>TRBV3-1/TRBV3-2|TRBD1|16|-|TRBJ1-4
CASSRNTGTGNEKLFF
TGTGCCAGCAGCCGTAACACTGGGACAGGGAATGAAAAACTGTTTTTT
>TRBV5-6|TRBD1|16|-|TRBJ2-6
CASRIYRGAGANVLTF
TGTGCCAGCAGAATCTACAGGGGAGCTGGGGCCAACGTCCTGACTTTC
>TRBV30|-|13|-|TRBJ2-5
CAWSGTAQETQYF
TGTGCCTGGAGTGGGACTGCACAAGAGACCCAGTACTTC
>TRBV6-2/TRBV6-3|TRBD1|18|-|TRBJ2-6
CASSRPGQGATGANVLTF
TGTGCCAGCAGCCGCCCCGGACAGGGGGCAACTGGGGCCAACGTCCTGACTTTC
>TRBV19|TRBD2|15|-|TRBJ2-7
CASSIKAGTTYEQYF
TGTGCCAGTAGTATAAAGGCAGGGACTACCTACGAGCAGTACTTC
>TRBV19|-|15|-|TRBJ1-5
CASSHWADSNQPQHF
TGTGCCAGTAGTCATTGGGCAGATAGCAATCAGCCCCAGCATTTT
>TRBV30|-|13|once|TRBJ2-2
CAWRLRATGELFF
TGTGCCTGGAGGTTAAGGGCGACCGGGGAGCTGTTTTTT
>TRBV19|-|15|-|TRBJ2-2
CASSIFGGNTGELFF
TGTGCCAGTAGTATATTCGGGGGGAACACCGGGGAGCTGTTTTTT
>TRBV5-1|-|14|-|TRBJ2-7
CASRSGGDSIIQYF
TGCGCCAGTAGAAGTGGGGGGGACAGCATCATCCAGTACTTC
>TRBV3-1/TRBV3-2|-|12|once|TRBJ1-2
CASSQVGRTCTF
TGTGCCAGCAGCCAAGTCGGGCGGACGTGCACCTTC
>TRBV28|-|15|-|TRBJ2-2
CASSLSFRDGGELFF
TGTGCCAGCAGTTTATCTTTCCGGGACGGCGGGGAGCTGTTTTTT
>TRBV4-3|-|19|-|TRBJ1-4
CASSQDRVGGGHNNEKLFF
TGCGCCAGCAGCCAAGATAGAGTAGGGGGGGGGCATAATAATGAAAAACTGTTTTTT
>TRBV9|-|13|-|TRBJ1-1
CASKKGHTSEAFF
TGTGCCAGCAAGAAGGGACACACTTCCGAAGCTTTCTTT
>TRBV7-2|-|17|-|TRBJ1-3
CASSLGDAARWGNTIYF
TGTGCCAGCAGCCTAGGGGACGCAGCAAGATGGGGAAACACCATATATTTT
>TRBV11-1|TRBD1|16|-|TRBJ2-7
CASSLGTGVSLDEQYF
TGTGCCAGCAGCTTAGGGACAGGGGTTTCCCTGGACGAGCAGTACTTC
>TRBV27|-|16|-|TRBJ1-5
CASSLLGSGVNQPQHF
TGTGCCAGCAGTTTATTAGGTTCCGGGGTCAATCAGCCCCAGCATTTT
>TRBV18|-|13|-|TRBJ1-1
CASSPGMNTEAFF
TGTGCCAGCTCACCAGGAATGAACACTGAAGCTTTCTTT
>TRBV7-2|-|15|-|TRBJ1-3
CASITAGGVGNTIYF
TGTGCCAGCATAACCGCGGGCGGGGTCGGAAACACCATATATTTT
>TRBV7-9|-|15|-|TRBJ1-1
CASSFSTGLRTEAFF
TGTGCCAGCAGCTTCTCTACAGGGTTACGGACTGAAGCTTTCTTT
>TRBV12-3/TRBV12-4|-|13|-|TRBJ2-7
CASSPTGNYEQYF
TGTGCCAGCAGCCCTACCGGGAACTACGAGCAGTACTTC